This T cell receptor beta chain comes out of a study of cytomegalovirus exposure and HLA in healthy donors. The PCR made use of 60 Vbeta and 13 Jbeta primers. Assay used: immunoSEQ multiplex PCR; TCRdb lists only in-frame clones, some missing. The sample includes about 170,000 clones, roughly four fifths seen only once; the top ten take approximately 2%. Germline-derived CDR1 and CDR2 are SGDLS and YYNGEE. V shed 4 bases and J 6 bases; nucleotides not matched to a gene: 12. The CDR3 length is 17 residues. Specimen: PBMCs. The receptor comes from a woman aged 25 to 39 in good health and CMV-seropositive. The J gene is TRBJ2-2, the V gene TRBV9; 10 nucleotides line up with TRBD2. The CDR3, as DNA: TGTGCCAGCAGCTCGCGGACTAGCGGCATCGGGGCCGGGGAGCTGTTTTTT. This sequence encodes CASSSRTSGIGAGELFF.